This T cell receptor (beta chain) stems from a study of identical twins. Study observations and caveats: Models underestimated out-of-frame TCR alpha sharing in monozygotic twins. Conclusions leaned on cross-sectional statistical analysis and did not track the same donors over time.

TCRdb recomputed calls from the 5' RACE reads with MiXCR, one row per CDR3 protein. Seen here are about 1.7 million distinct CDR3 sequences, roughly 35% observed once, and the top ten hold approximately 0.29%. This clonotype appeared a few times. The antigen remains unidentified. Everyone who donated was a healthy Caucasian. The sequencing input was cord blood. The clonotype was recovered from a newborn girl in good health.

The DNA for the CDR3 is TGCGCCAGCAGCATCACCGGACCCGCCTCAAATACGCAGTATTTT. It is translated as CASSITGPASNTQYF. The genes are TRBV5-1 and TRBJ2-3; D is unresolved. Between the trimmed V and J ends, which lost 4 bases and 7 bases, there was a span of 19 bases. CDR3 length: 15 residues. CDR1 and CDR2 from the germline V gene are SGHRS and YFSETQ.